These 6 T cell receptor beta chains originate from one sample sequenced in a study of blood T cell repertoires in COVID-19. The method was immunoSEQ multiplex PCR; TCRdb's version includes in-frame clones alone and lacks a portion of them. Of about 180,000 clones detected, around 85% appear once; the ten largest clones hold more than 7.5%. Sequencing input: peripheral blood. These receptor sequences come from a man aged 50-60 years with active or convalescent COVID-19.

This chain links TRBV28 with TRBJ1-6, with a possible D match to TRBD1 (6 bases). CDR1 MDHEN and CDR2 SYDVKM come from the germline V gene. The CDR3 covers 17 residues. Trimming shortened V by 5 bases and J by 0 bases, and 14 bases separated the two germline ends. The CDR3 sequence is CASSPGGSSSYNSPLHF. The CDR3 nucleotides read TGTGCCAGCAGTCCGGGGGGCAGCAGCTCCTATAATTCACCCCTCCACTTT. Filled out from reference TRBV28 and TRBJ1-6, the complete variable domain reads DVKVTQSSRYLVKRTGEKVFLECVQDMDHENMFWYRQDPGLGLRLIYFSYDVKMKEKGDIPEGYSVSREKKERFSLILESASTNQTSMYLCASSPGGSSSYNSPLHFGNGTRLTVT.

V and J are TRBV5-4 and TRBJ2-2, with 8 bases lining up with TRBD2. The J segment lost 7 bases and the V segment lost 2 bases, leaving 7 bases of the junction unmatched. The CDR3 sequence is 15 residues long. Germline assignment: CDR1 SGHNT and CDR2 YYREEE (reference sequence). CDR3 sequence: CASSFQRGNIGELFF. In DNA form, the CDR3 reads TGTGCCAGCAGCTTCCAGCGGGGGAATATCGGGGAGCTGTTTTTT.

This rearrangement joins TRBV7-2 to TRBJ2-3; the match to TRBD2 covers 12 bases. This CDR3 has 16 residues. V dropped 5 bases and J dropped 2; count of bases not matched to a gene: 5. Germline CDR1 is SGHTA and CDR2 is FQGNSA. The CDR3 is CASSQRLAGVTDTQYF. The DNA for the CDR3 is TGTGCCAGCAGCCAAAGACTAGCGGGGGTCACAGATACGCAGTATTTT.

V usage is TRBV27 and J usage is TRBJ1-2, with 7 bases aligning to TRBD1. Germline lookup yields CDR1 MNHEY and CDR2 SMNVEV (reference sequence). This CDR3 region has 15 residues. The J segment lost 5 bases and the V segment lost 0 bases, leaving 6 bases of the junction unmatched. Here the CDR3 reads CASSLSKDRTYGYTF. DNA for the CDR3: TGTGCCAGCAGTTTATCGAAGGACAGGACATATGGCTACACCTTC.

CDR3 in DNA: TGTGCCAGCAGCGGATGGACAGGGGAGGATACTGAAGCTTTCTTT. This codes for CASSGWTGEDTEAFF. The J gene is TRBJ1-1, the V gene TRBV14; 9 positions match TRBD1. With V trimmed by 5 bases and J by 5 bases, 9 bases remained unmatched. Germline lookup yields CDR1 SGHDN and CDR2 FVKESK. The CDR3 totals 15 residues.

This sequence joins TRBV28 and TRBJ2-6; 8 nucleotides align to TRBD2. J gave up 0 bases and V 9 bases, and 10 bases lay outside the gene matches. CDR3 length: 17 residues. Germline CDR1 MDHEN, CDR2 SYDVKM. The chain's CDR3 is CASHLGGGPSGANVLTF. The DNA for the CDR3 is TGTGCCAGTCACCTCGGGGGGGGGCCCTCTGGGGCCAACGTCCTGACTTTC.